This T cell receptor (beta chain) stems from a study of cytomegalovirus exposure and HLA in healthy donors. Points from the study as a whole: Association of 16,951 TCR beta sequences with HLA alleles was found at 0.05 false discovery rate in a later analysis.

A note on this clone: Antigen specificity is unknown.

Vbeta (60) and Jbeta (13) primers were used in the PCR. Measured with immunoSEQ multiplex PCR; TCRdb has only the in-frame clones, and not every one. This repertoire shows 270,000 or so clones, 80% to 90% found once; its top ten account for around 4%. CDR1 is SGHRS, CDR2 YFSETQ, per germline. The CDR3 has 13 amino acids. The ends were cut back, 2 bases at V and 4 bases at J, with 10 bases in the middle. This chain links TRBV5-1 with TRBJ2-7; D not certain. Sequenced input: PBMCs. The TCR originated in a man aged 35 to 55 in good health and CMV-seropositive. CDR3: CASSFNSGYEQYF. The CDR3 DNA follows: TGCGCCAGCAGCTTCAATTCGGGTTACGAGCAGTACTTC.